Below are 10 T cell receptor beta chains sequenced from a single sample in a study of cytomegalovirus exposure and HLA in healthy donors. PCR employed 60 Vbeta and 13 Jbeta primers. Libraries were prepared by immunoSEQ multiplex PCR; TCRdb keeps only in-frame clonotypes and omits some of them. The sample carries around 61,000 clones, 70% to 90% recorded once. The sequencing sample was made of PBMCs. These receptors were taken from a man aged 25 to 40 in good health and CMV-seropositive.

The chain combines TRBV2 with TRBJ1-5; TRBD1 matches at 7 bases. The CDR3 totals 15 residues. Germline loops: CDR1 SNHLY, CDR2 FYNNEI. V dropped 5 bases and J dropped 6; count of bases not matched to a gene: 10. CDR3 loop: CASSRIRQGSQPQHF. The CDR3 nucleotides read TGTGCCAGCAGTCGTATTCGACAGGGAAGTCAGCCCCAGCATTTT.

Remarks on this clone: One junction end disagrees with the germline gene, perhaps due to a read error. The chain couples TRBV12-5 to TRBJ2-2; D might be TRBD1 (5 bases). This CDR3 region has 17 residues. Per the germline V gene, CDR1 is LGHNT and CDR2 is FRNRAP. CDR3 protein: CASGLGHLRQNAGELFF. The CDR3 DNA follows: TGTGCTAGTGGTTTGGGACACCTCCGACAGAACGCCGGGGAGCTGTTTTTT. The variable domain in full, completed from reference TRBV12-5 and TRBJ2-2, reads DARVTQTPRHKVTEMGQEVTMRCQPILGHNTVFWYRQTMMQGLELLAYFRNRAPLDDSGMPKDRFSAEMPDATLATLKIQPSEPRDSAVYFCASGLGHLRQNAGELFFGEGSRLTVL.

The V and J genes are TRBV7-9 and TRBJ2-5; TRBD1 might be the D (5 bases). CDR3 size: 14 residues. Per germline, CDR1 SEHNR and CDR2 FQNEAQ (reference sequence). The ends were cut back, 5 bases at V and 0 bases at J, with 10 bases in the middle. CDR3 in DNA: TGTGCCAGCAGCCTAAGGACAAACCAAGAGACCCAGTACTTC. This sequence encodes CASSLRTNQETQYF. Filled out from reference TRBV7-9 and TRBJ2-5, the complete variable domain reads DTGVSQNPRHKITKRGQNVTFRCDPISEHNRLYWYRQTLGQGPEFLTYFQNEAQLEKSRLLSDRFSAERPKGSFSTLEIQRTEQGDSAMYLCASSLRTNQETQYFGPGTRLLVL.

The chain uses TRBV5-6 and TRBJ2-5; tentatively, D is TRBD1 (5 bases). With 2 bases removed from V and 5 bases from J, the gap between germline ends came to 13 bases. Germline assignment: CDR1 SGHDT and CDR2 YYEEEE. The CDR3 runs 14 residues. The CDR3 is CASSFGQGLETQYF. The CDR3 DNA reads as TGTGCCAGCAGCTTCGGCCAGGGATTGGAGACCCAGTACTTC.

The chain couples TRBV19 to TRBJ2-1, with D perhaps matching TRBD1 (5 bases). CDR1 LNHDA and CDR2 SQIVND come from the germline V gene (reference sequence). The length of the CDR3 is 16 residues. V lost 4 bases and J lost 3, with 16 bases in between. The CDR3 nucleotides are TGTGCCAGTAGTAATGGTGACAGAGCCGGCTACAATGAGCAGTTCTTC. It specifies CASSNGDRAGYNEQFF.

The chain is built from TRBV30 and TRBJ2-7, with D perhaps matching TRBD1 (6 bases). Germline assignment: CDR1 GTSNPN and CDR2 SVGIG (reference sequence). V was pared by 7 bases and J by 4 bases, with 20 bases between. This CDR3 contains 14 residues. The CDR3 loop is CASTGSSWGYEQYF. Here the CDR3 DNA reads TGTGCCTCCACAGGGAGCTCTTGGGGTTACGAGCAGTACTTC.

The CDR3 coding sequence is TGTGCCAGCAGCGTATCAGGGAAAGACGAAAAACTGTTTTTT. Its translation is CASSVSGKDEKLFF. This chain connects TRBV9 to TRBJ1-4; maybe TRBD1 (5 bases). This CDR3 has 14 amino acids. Trimming removed 1 base at V and 8 bases at J, with 12 bases between. Germline-derived CDR1 and CDR2 are SGDLS and YYNGEE.

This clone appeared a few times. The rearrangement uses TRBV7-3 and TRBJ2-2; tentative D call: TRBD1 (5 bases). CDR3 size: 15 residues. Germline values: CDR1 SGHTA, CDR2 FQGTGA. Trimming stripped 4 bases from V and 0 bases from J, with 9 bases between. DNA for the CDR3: TGTGCCAGCAGCTCCCGACAGACGAACACCGGGGAGCTGTTTTTT. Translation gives CASSSRQTNTGELFF.

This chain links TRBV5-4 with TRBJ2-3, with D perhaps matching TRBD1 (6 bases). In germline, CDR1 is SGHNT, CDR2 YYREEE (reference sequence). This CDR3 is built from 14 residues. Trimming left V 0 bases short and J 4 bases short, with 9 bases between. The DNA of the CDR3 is TGTGCCAGCAGCTTGGAACAGGGATCAGATACGCAGTATTTT. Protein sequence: CASSLEQGSDTQYF.

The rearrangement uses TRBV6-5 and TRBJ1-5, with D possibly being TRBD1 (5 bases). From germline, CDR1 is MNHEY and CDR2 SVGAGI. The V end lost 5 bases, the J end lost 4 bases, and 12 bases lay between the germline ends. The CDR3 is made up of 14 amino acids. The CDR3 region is CASSGTGTNQPQHF. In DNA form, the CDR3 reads TGTGCCAGCAGTGGAACCGGGACTAATCAGCCCCAGCATTTT.